What follows are 17 T cell receptor beta chains derived from one specimen sequenced in a study of T cells after posttransplantation cyclophosphamide. The data were produced by immunoSEQ multiplex PCR, yet TCRdb's version contains in-frame clones alone and is incomplete. The profile covers tens of thousands of clones, with over 85% appearing a single time and roughly 3% taken by the ten largest. Sequences were obtained from PBMCs. These TCRs come from a woman in her twenties or thirties in good health and a related stem cell transplant donor.

The CDR3 nucleotides read TGTGCCAGCAGCTCCCGGACTAGCGGGGGGTACAATGAGCAGTTCTTC. The encoded protein is CASSSRTSGGYNEQFF. This chain joins TRBV7-3 and TRBJ2-1, with 14 bases identical to TRBD2. The germline V gene encodes CDR1 SGHTA and CDR2 FQGTGA. V dropped 4 bases and J dropped 4; count of bases not matched to a gene: 3. The CDR3 is 16 amino acids.

The gene calls are TRBV4-1 and TRBJ2-3; 9 nucleotides agree with TRBD2. Germline values: CDR1 MGHRA, CDR2 YSYEKL. The V and J ends lost 4 bases and 0 bases, in that order; junction bases with no gene match: 5. This CDR3 has 16 amino acids. The DNA of the CDR3 is TGCGCCAGCAGCCCATATAGCGGGGGAAGCACAGATACGCAGTATTTT. This codes for CASSPYSGGSTDTQYF.

The V and J genes are TRBV13 and TRBJ2-3, with 9 positions matching TRBD1. Germline V CDR1 and CDR2: PRHDT, FYEKMQ (reference sequence). The trim removed 5 bases at V and 4 bases at J, leaving 7 bases unmatched. There are 15 residues in the CDR3. The CDR3 reads CASSHRGLGADTQYF. The CDR3 DNA reads as TGTGCCAGCAGCCACAGGGGGCTGGGGGCAGATACGCAGTATTTT.

The chain couples TRBV7-9 to TRBJ2-7; 8 bases line up with TRBD1. The V and J ends lost 2 bases and 5 bases, in that order; junction bases with no gene match: 5. The CDR3 is made up of 14 amino acids. From germline, CDR1 is SEHNR and CDR2 FQNEAQ (reference sequence). CDR3 sequence reads: CASSLRRGQDEQYF. The CDR3 region has the DNA TGTGCCAGCAGCTTACGCAGGGGGCAGGACGAGCAGTACTTC.

The chain couples TRBV28 to TRBJ1-2, with D possibly matching TRBD1 (5 bases). From germline, CDR1 is MDHEN and CDR2 SYDVKM. Trimming removed 2 bases at V and 8 bases at J, with 9 bases between. The CDR3 totals 12 residues. In nucleotides, the CDR3 is TGTGCCAGCAGTTTAGGAGGGGCCGGCTACACCTTC. Encoded protein: CASSLGGAGYTF.

The J gene is TRBJ2-3, the V gene TRBV19; possible D gene TRBD1, 5 bases. Germline-derived CDR1 and CDR2 are LNHDA and SQIVND (reference sequence). This CDR3 contains 13 residues. V lost 0 bases to trimming and J lost 11 bases, with 12 bases between them. CDR3 bases: TGTGCCAGTAGTATAGAAGGGGTAGGCAAGCAGTATTTT. Encoded protein: CASSIEGVGKQYF.

This chain links TRBV19 with TRBJ1-5; possibly TRBD1 for D (5 bases). CDR3 size: 16 residues. Germline V CDR1 and CDR2: LNHDA, SQIVND (reference sequence). V lost 2 bases, J lost 6 bases, and 17 bases lay in between. The CDR3 loop reads CASSISFGPGGQPQHF. The DNA for the CDR3 is TGTGCCAGTAGTATAAGTTTCGGGCCCGGGGGTCAGCCCCAGCATTTT.

This chain uses TRBV4-3 with TRBJ1-1; no clear D gene. The CDR3 has 15 residues. The V end was cut by 0 bases, the J end by 1 base, with 9 bases between. Germline V lookup: CDR1 LGHNA, CDR2 YSLEER. CDR3 protein: CASSQDPQANTEAFF. The CDR3, as DNA: TGCGCCAGCAGCCAAGATCCCCAGGCGAACACTGAAGCTTTCTTT.

The gene calls are TRBV11-2 and TRBJ1-2; D gene unclear. The CDR3 consists of 14 residues. Per germline, CDR1 SGHAT and CDR2 FQNNGV. Trimming removed 3 bases from V and 8 bases from J, with 16 bases in between. The CDR3 DNA reads as TGTGCCAGCAGCTTGGGAGTGGTCGGCGGCGGCTACACCTTC. Residues: CASSLGVVGGGYTF.

The chain combines TRBV7-2 with TRBJ2-5, with TRBD2 matching 10 bases. The germline V gene encodes CDR1 SGHTA and CDR2 FQGNSA. The CDR3 totals 15 residues. The trim removed 5 bases at V and 3 bases at J, leaving 6 bases unmatched. The chain's CDR3 is CASSGRLAGEETQYF. CDR3 DNA sequence: TGTGCCAGCAGCGGAAGACTAGCGGGTGAAGAGACCCAGTACTTC.

The gene calls are TRBV5-5 and TRBJ2-3; the D is unclear. The V gene's germline CDR1 is SGHKS and CDR2 YYEKEE (reference sequence). CDR3 length equals 14 residues. V shed 1 base and J shed 4 bases, with 10 bases lying between them. CDR3 region: CASSLYSEADTQYF. The CDR3 nucleotides are TGTGCCAGCAGCTTGTATTCCGAAGCAGATACGCAGTATTTT. Variable domain in full (rest from reference TRBV5-5 and TRBJ2-3): DAGVTQSPTHLIKTRGQQVTLRCSPISGHKSVSWYQQVLGQGPQFIFQYYEKEERGRGNFPDRFSARQFPNYSSELNVNALLLGDSALYLCASSLYSEADTQYFGPGTRLTVL.

The chain carries TRBV6-4 and TRBJ2-1; 9 bases fit TRBD2. CDR3 size: 14 residues. V lost 2 bases and J lost 7; bases outside the gene matches: 3. Germline-derived CDR1 and CDR2 are MRHNA and SNTAGT. CDR3: CASSDGGGANEQFF. CDR3 sequence (DNA): TGTGCCAGCAGTGACGGCGGGGGGGCAAATGAGCAGTTCTTC.

The chain combines TRBV6-5 with TRBJ1-1; D is undetermined. Germline V gene lookup returns CDR1 MNHEY and CDR2 SVGAGI. V lost 2 bases, J lost 8 bases, and 12 bases lay in between. The CDR3 is 13 residues long. CDR3 amino acids: CASSYVRTGEAFF. The CDR3 nucleotides are TGTGCCAGCAGTTACGTTCGGACGGGAGAAGCTTTCTTT.

CDR3 nucleotides: TGTGCCAGCAGTGACAGGGGGTCTGGGGCCAACGTCCTGACTTTC. Translation gives CASSDRGSGANVLTF. V gene TRBV6-4 combines with J gene TRBJ2-6, with D possibly being TRBD1 (6 bases). The CDR3 runs 15 residues. V shed 2 bases and J shed 1 base, with 6 bases lying between them. The germline CDR1 and CDR2 sequences are MRHNA and SNTAGT.

This sequence joins TRBV5-6 and TRBJ2-7; maybe TRBD1 (6 bases). V lost 4 bases and J lost 3, with 14 bases in between. Germline-derived CDR1 and CDR2 are SGHDT and YYEEEE. The CDR3 is made up of 14 amino acids. The CDR3 DNA follows: TGTGCCAGCAGCATACAGGGCAGAGGCTACGAGCAGTACTTC. This gives the protein CASSIQGRGYEQYF.

A few counts support this clone. This rearrangement joins TRBV15 to TRBJ2-6, with D possibly being TRBD1 (5 bases). V was pared by 5 bases and J by 0 bases, with 17 bases between. This CDR3 is built from 18 residues. Germline lookup yields CDR1 LNHNV and CDR2 YYDKDF (reference sequence). As DNA, the CDR3 is TGTGCCACCAGCTCAATCGACAGTAGGAGCTCTGGGGCCAACGTCCTGACTTTC. It is translated as CATSSIDSRSSGANVLTF. The variable domain in full, with the rest retrieved from reference TRBV15 and TRBJ2-6, is DAMVIQNPRYQVTQFGKPVTLSCSQTLNHNVMYWYQQKSSQAPKLLFHYYDKDFNNEADTPDNFQSRRPNTSFCFLDIRSPGLGDTAMYLCATSSIDSRSSGANVLTFGAGSRLTVL.

The chain links TRBV7-8 to TRBJ1-5; no firm D call. V lost 3 bases to trimming and J lost 4 bases, with 13 bases between them. The germline CDR1 and CDR2 sequences are SGHVS and FQNEAQ. CDR3 size: 15 residues. The CDR3 nucleotides read TGTGCCAGCAGCTTTCTACCGAGAGGGAATCAGCCCCAGCATTTT. Protein: CASSFLPRGNQPQHF. Full variable domain (remainder filled in from reference TRBV7-8 and TRBJ1-5): GAGVSQSPRYKVAKRGQDVALRCDPISGHVSLFWYQQALGQGPEFLTYFQNEAQLDKSGLPSDRFFAERPEGSVSTLKIQRTQQEDSAVYLCASSFLPRGNQPQHFGDGTRLSIL.